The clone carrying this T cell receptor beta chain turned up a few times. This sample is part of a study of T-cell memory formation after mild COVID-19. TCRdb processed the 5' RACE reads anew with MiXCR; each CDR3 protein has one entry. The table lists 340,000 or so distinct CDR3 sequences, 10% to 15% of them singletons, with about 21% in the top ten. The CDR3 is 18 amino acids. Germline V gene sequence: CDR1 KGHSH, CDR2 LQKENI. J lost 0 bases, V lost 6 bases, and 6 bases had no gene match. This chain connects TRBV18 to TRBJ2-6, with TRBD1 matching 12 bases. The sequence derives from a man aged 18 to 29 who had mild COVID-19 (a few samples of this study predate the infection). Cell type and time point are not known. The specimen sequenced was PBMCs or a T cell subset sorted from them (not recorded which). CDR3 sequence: CASSGGTGGNSGANVLTF. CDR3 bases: TGTGCCAGCTCCGGAGGGACAGGGGGCAACTCTGGGGCCAACGTCCTGACTTTC.